The present entry profiles one TCR beta chain with its context. Its antigen is not known. Genomic DNA provided the template from which TCR beta VDJ and CDR3 profiles were obtained. TCRdb processed the reads anew with MiXCR; each CDR3 protein has one entry. The sample lists fewer than 200,000 distinct CDR3 sequences; 50% to 75% were seen once. This record belongs to a study of CD8+CD57+ T cells in acquired aplastic anemia. Findings and limits, study-wide: Sharing between patients and controls was observed for twenty-nine CD8+ CDR3 sequences.

The germline gives CDR1 LNHDA, CDR2 SQIVND (reference sequence). The ends were cut back, 8 bases at V and 2 bases at J, with 13 bases in the middle. The CDR3 covers 13 residues. Sequenced material: sorted CD4+, CD8+, or CD8+CD57+ T cells (not recorded which) from PBMCs. V is TRBV19 and J is TRBJ2-7, with a tentative D call TRBD2 (6 bases). This clonotype was obtained from a human donor in good health. The CDR3 sequence is CASGAGLAYEQYF. The CDR3 DNA sequence: TGTGCCAGTGGAGCGGGCCTCGCCTACGAGCAGTACTTC.